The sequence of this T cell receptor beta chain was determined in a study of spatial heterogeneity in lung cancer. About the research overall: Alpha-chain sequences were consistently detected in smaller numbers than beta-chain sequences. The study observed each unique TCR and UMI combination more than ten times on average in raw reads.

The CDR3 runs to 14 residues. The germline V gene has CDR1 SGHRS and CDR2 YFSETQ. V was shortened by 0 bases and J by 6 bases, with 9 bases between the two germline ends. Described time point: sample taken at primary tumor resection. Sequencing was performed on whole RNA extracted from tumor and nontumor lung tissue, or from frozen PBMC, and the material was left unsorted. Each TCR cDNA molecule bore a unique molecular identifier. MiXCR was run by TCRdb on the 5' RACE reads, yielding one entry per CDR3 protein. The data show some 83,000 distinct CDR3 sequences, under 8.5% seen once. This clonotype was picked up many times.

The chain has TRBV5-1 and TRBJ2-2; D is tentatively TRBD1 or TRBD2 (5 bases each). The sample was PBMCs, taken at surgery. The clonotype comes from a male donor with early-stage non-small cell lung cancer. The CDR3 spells CASSLEQGAGELFF. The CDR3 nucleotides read TGCGCCAGCAGCTTGGAGCAGGGAGCCGGGGAGCTGTTTTTT.